The rows below give T cell receptor beta chains drawn from one sample of a study of CD8 T cell repertoires and HIV-1 epitope variants. Their antigen targets remain unknown. TCRdb keeps only in-frame clones here, not all; method: immunoSEQ multiplex PCR. Counted here are about 6,200 clones, around two thirds occurring once; the ten biggest clones make up about 45%. The sample was cultured CD8+ T cells derived from PBMCs. Source of these receptors: a male donor with HIV. CDR3s include the opening cysteine and the closing phenylalanine or tryptophan. D genes are given only for firm matches. Clone size is stated in some rows and not others, as once, few, many or a class when expanded.

v_call: TRBV28; d_call: -; j_call: TRBJ1-5; clone_size: -; cdr3_nt: TGTGCCAGCAGTTTTGCAGGGCCCCCAAATCAGCCCCAGCATTTT; cdr3_aa: CASSFAGPPNQPQHF
v_call: TRBV5-5; d_call: -; j_call: TRBJ2-7; clone_size: -; cdr3_nt: TGTGCCAGCAGCTTGGAATTGATACTTGGCTACGAGCAGTACTTC; cdr3_aa: CASSLELILGYEQYF
v_call: TRBV28; d_call: TRBD1; j_call: TRBJ1-4; clone_size: -; cdr3_nt: TGTGCCAGCCGCCAATCAGGGGGATCGGATTTGGGGGAAAAACTGTTTTTT; cdr3_aa: CASRQSGGSDLGEKLFF
v_call: TRBV28; d_call: -; j_call: TRBJ1-2; clone_size: few; cdr3_nt: TGTGCCAGCAGTTTATGGGGGAGCGGAATCTATGGCTACACCTTC; cdr3_aa: CASSLWGSGIYGYTF
v_call: TRBV28; d_call: TRBD2; j_call: TRBJ2-5; clone_size: -; cdr3_nt: TGTGCCAGCAGTTTGGGGTGGCGGGAGCAAGAGACCCAGTACTTC; cdr3_aa: CASSLGWREQETQYF